This T cell receptor beta chain was sequenced during a study of CD8 T cells in ankylosing spondylitis. General observations from the study: Reportedly, significant enrichment of disease-linked clones occurred in matched ankylosing spondylitis synovial fluid.

This clonotype was counted ten times or more. Its antigen is unidentified. This CDR3 is built from 15 residues. V was trimmed by 1 base and J by 1 base, leaving 9 bases between them. The germline V gene encodes CDR1 MGHRA and CDR2 YSYEKL. Quantitative barcoded 5'-RACE was used to prepare TCR beta libraries. A single record per CDR3 protein comes from TCRdb applying MiXCR to the 5' RACE reads. The sample holds 250,000 or so distinct CDR3 sequences, 20% to 30% seen once. The genes are TRBV4-1 and TRBJ2-3; D not certain. Sequenced material: blood, either unsorted or a sorted T cell fraction (not recorded which). This sequence was found in a male donor with ankylosing spondylitis or in good health (not recorded which). CDR3 DNA: TGCGCCAGCAGCCAAGGCCTCGTAGGCACAGATACGCAGTATTTT. This encodes CASSQGLVGTDTQYF.